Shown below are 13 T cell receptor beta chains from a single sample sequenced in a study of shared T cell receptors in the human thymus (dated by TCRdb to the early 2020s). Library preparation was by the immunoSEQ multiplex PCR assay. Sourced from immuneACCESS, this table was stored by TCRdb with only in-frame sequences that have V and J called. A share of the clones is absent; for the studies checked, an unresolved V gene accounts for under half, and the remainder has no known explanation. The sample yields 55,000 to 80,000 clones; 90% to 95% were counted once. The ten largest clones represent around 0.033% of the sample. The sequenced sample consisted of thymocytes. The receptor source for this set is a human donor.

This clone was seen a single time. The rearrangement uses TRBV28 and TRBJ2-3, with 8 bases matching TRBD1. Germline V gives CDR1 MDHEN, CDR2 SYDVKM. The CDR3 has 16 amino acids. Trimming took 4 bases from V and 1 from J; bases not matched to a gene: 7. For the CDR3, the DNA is TGTGCCAGCAGTTCCGGGACAGGTGGAGGCACAGATACGCAGTATTTT. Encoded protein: CASSSGTGGGTDTQYF.

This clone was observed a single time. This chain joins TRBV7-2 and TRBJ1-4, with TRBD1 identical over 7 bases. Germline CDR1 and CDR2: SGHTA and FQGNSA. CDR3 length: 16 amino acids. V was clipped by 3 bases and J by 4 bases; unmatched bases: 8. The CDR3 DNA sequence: TGTGCCAGCAGCTTTGACAGGGAGGGCCGTAATGAAAAACTGTTTTTT. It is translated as CASSFDREGRNEKLFF. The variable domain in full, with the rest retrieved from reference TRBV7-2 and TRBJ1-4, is GAGVSQSPSNKVTEKGKDVELRCDPISGHTALYWYRQSLGQGLEFLIYFQGNSAPDKSGLPSDRFSAERTGGSVSTLTIQRTQQEDSAVYLCASSFDREGRNEKLFFGSGTQLSVL.

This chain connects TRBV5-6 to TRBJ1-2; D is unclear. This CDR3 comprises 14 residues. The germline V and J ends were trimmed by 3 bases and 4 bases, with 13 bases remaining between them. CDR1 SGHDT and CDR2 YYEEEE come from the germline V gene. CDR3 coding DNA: TGTGCCAGCAGCTCTAAGGGTGGGGTCTATGGCTACACCTTC. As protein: CASSSKGGVYGYTF.

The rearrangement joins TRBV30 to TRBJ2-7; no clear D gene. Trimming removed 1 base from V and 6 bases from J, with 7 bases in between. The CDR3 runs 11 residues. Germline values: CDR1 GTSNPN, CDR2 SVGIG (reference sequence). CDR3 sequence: CAWSGGVEQYF. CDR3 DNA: TGTGCCTGGAGTGGTGGGGTCGAGCAGTACTTC.

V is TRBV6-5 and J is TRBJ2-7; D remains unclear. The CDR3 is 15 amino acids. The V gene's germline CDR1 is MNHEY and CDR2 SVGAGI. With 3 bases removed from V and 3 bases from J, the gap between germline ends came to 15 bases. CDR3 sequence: CASSYYERRNYEQYF. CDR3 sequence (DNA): TGTGCCAGCAGTTATTATGAGCGACGTAACTACGAGCAGTACTTC.

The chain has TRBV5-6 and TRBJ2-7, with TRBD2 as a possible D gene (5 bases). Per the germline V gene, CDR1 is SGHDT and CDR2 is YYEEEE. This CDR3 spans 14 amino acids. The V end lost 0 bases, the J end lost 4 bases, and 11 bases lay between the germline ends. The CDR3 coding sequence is TGTGCCAGCAGCTTGGGGGAGAAAAGGTACGAGCAGTACTTC. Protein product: CASSLGEKRYEQYF.

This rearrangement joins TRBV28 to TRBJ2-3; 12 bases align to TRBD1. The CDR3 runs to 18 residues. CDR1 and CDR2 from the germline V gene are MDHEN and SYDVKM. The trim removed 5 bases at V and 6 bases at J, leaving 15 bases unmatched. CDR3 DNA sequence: TGTGCCAGCAGTCCCTACTATCCCCCGGGACAGGGGGCGGATACGCAGTATTTT. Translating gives CASSPYYPPGQGADTQYF.

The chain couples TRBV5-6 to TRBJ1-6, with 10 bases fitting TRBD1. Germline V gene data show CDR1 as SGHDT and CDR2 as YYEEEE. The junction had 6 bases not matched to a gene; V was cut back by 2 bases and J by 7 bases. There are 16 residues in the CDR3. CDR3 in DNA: TGTGCCAGCAGCTTTTTCGGGACAGGGGAGAATTCACCCCTCCACTTT. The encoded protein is CASSFFGTGENSPLHF.

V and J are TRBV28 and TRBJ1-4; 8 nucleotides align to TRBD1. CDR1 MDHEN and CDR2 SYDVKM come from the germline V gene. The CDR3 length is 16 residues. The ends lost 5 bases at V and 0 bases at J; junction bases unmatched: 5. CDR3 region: CASSPTQGATNEKLFF. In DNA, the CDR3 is TGTGCCAGCAGTCCGACACAGGGGGCAACTAATGAAAAACTGTTTTTT.

The DNA for the CDR3 is TGTGCCAGTAAGAGGGCGGCGACTAATGAAAAACTGTTTTTT. Translating it yields CASKRAATNEKLFF. The genes are TRBV19 and TRBJ1-4; D not resolved. The CDR3 consists of 14 residues. Trimming left V 7 bases short and J 2 bases short, with 11 bases between. Germline V CDR1 and CDR2: LNHDA, SQIVND (reference sequence).

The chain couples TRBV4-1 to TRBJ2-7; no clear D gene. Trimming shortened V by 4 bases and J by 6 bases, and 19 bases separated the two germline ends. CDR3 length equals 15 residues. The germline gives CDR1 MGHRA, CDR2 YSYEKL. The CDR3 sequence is CASSPPGLRLGEQYF. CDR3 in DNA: TGCGCCAGCAGCCCCCCCGGCCTACGCTTGGGCGAGCAGTACTTC.

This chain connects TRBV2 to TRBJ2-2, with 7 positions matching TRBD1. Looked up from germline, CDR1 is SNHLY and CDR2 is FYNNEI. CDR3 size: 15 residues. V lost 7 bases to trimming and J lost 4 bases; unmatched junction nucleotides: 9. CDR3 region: CASTQTTGITGELFF. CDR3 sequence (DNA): TGTGCCAGCACTCAAACGACAGGGATCACCGGGGAGCTGTTTTTT.

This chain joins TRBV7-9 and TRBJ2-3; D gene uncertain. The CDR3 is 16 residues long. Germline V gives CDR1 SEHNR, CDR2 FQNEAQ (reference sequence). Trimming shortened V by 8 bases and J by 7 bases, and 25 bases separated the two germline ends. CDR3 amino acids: CASRDLTAYRKNTQYF. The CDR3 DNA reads TGTGCCAGCCGAGACCTTACAGCGTACCGAAAAAATACGCAGTATTTT.